This TCR beta chain originates from a study of blood T cell repertoires in COVID-19. Study details: COVID-19 samples collected from the United States, Italy and Spain covered acute and convalescent phases. Sources were T cells, B-cell-depleted T cells, or PBMCs; the material itself was cDNA or gDNA.

The authors' processing: Amplification of reference gene primers was used by the study to estimate nucleated cell counts. Produced via immunoSEQ multiplex PCR; TCRdb's table is partial and in-frame only. The D gene and trimming were derived from the DNA, and the V and J assignments and clone size from that table. The table lists about 180,000 clones, around 83% of them singletons, with under 10% in the top ten. This CDR3 comprises 13 residues. The V gene end was trimmed by 2 bases and the J gene end by 7 bases; junction bases not matched to a gene: 2. The germline CDR1 and CDR2 sequences are MNHNY and SVGAGI (reference sequence). Seattle researchers signed up patients amid active infection and tracked them longitudinally.

The specimen was peripheral blood. The chain uses TRBV6-6 and TRBJ2-1, with 7 bases aligning to TRBD2. The origin of this receptor is a woman in her 70s with COVID-19, enrolled during active disease. The CDR3 sequence: CASSYGGGNEQFF. The CDR3 region has the DNA TGTGCCAGCAGTTACGGGGGAGGGAATGAGCAGTTCTTC.